Ten or more counts support the clone carrying this TCR beta chain. TCRdb ran MiXCR on the RACE reads and lists one entry per CDR3 protein. The sample has around 380,000 distinct CDR3 sequences, more than 4.5% seen once. This CDR3 comprises 14 residues. V was pared by 6 bases and J by 0 bases, with 9 bases between. From germline, CDR1 is SNHLY and CDR2 FYNNEI. The record originates from a study of human T cells and chemical hapten exposure. The overall study: Upper-back patches of 0.01% DPC were read at 6 days. The study traced per-sample TCR yield variation mainly to small differences in pooled library volumes.

Noted time point: patch test 1, 2 weeks after DPC sensitization. Treatment denoted: therapeutic diphenylcyclopropenone sensitization with weekly scalp DPC. Total RNA was isolated from whole blood that had not been fractionated. Source: whole blood, taken in connection with sensitization to the hapten diphenylcyclopropenone (DPC). The chain recombines TRBV2 with TRBJ1-5; D gene unclear. The sequence came from a woman aged 45-65 years with alopecia areata. Some clones in this sample may be carry-over from other donors' samples. CDR3 amino acids: CASRPWTSNQPQHF. CDR3 in DNA: TGTGCCAGCAGGCCCTGGACTAGCAATCAGCCCCAGCATTTT. Drawing the rest from reference TRBV2 and TRBJ1-5, the complete variable domain is EPEVTQTPSHQVTQMGQEVILRCVPISNHLYFYWYRQILGQKVEFLVSFYNNEISEKSEIFDDQFSVERPDGSNFTLKIRSTKLEDSAMYFCASRPWTSNQPQHFGDGTRLSIL.